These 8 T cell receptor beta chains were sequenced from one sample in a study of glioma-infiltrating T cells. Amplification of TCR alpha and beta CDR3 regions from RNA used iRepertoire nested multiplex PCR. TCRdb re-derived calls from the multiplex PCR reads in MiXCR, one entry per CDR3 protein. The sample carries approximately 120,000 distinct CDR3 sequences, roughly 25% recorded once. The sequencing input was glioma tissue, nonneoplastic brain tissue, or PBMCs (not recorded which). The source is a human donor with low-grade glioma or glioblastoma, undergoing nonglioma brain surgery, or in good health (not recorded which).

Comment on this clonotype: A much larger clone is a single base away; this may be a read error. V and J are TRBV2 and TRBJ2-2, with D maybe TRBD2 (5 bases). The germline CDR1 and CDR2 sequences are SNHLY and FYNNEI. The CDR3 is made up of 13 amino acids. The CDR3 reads CASLEGGTGDLFF. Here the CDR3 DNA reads TGTGCCAGCCTGGAAGGTGGCACCGGGGATCTGTTTTTT. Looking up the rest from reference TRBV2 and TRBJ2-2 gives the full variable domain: EPEVTQTPSHQVTQMGQEVILRCVPISNHLYFYWYRQILGQKVEFLVSFYNNEISEKSEIFDDQFSVERPDGSNFTLKIRSTKLEDSAMYFCASLEGGTGDLFFGEGSRLTVL.

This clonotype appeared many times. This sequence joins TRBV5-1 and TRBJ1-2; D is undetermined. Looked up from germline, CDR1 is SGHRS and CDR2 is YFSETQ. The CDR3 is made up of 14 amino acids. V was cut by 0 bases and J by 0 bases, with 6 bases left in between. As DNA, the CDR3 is TGCGCCAGCAGCTTGGGACCAACTAACTATGGCTACACCTTC. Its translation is CASSLGPTNYGYTF.

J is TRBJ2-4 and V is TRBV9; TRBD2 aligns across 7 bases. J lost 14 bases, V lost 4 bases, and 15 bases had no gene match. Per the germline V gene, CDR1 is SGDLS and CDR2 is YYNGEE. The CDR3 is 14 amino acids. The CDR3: CASSIEGGSGHKYF. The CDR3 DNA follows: TGTGCCAGCAGCATAGAGGGAGGGTCGGGGCATAAGTACTTC. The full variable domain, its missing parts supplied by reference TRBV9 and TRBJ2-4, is DSGVTQTPKHLITATGQRVTLRCSPRSGDLSVYWYQQSLDQGLQFLIQYYNGEERAKGNILERFSAQQFPDLHSELNLSSLELGDSALYFCASSIEGGSGHKYFGAGTRLSVL.

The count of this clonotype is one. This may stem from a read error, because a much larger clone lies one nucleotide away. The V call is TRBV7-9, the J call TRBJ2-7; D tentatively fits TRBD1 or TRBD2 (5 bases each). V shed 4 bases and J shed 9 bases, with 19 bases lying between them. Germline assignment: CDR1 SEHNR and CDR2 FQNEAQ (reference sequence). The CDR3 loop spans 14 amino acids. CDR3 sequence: CASSSPGGGRVQYF. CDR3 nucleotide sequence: TGTGCCAGCAGCTCCCCCGGCGGAGGCAGGGTGCAGTACTTC.

The CDR3 spells CASSPPGTPAYEQYF. DNA for the CDR3: TGTGCCAGCAGCCCCCCCGGGACTCCAGCCTACGAGCAGTACTTC. The rearrangement uses TRBV3-1 and TRBJ2-7, with D maybe TRBD2 (6 bases). The CDR3 is made up of 15 amino acids. In germline, CDR1 is LGHDT, CDR2 YNNKEL (reference sequence). The V end was cut by 4 bases, the J end by 2 bases, with 15 bases between.

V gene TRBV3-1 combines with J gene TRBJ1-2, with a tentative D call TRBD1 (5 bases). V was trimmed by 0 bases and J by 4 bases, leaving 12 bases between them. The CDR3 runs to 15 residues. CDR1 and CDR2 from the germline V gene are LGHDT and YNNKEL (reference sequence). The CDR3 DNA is TGTGCCAGCAGCCAAGATGCATCAGGGTCCTATGGCTACACCTTC. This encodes CASSQDASGSYGYTF.

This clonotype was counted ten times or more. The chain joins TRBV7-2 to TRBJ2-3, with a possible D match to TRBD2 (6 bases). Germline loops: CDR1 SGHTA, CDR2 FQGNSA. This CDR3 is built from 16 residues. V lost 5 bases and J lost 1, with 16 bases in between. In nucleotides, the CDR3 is TGTGCCAGCAGCCCTGATTCCGGGACTGGCACAGATACGCAGTATTTT. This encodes CASSPDSGTGTDTQYF. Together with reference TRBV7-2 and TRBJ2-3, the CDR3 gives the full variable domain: GAGVSQSPSNKVTEKGKDVELRCDPISGHTALYWYRQSLGQGLEFLIYFQGNSAPDKSGLPSDRFSAERTGGSVSTLTIQRTQQEDSAVYLCASSPDSGTGTDTQYFGPGTRLTVL.

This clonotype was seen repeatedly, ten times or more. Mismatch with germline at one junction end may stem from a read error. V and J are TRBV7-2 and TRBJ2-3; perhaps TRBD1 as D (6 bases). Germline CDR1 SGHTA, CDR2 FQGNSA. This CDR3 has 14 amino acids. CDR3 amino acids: CASSYRAFTGTQYF. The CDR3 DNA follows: TGTGCCAGCAGCTACAGGGCCTTCACAGGTACGCAGTATTTT.